Shown below are 2 T cell receptor beta chains from a single sample sequenced in a study of shared clonotypes between healthy human individuals. Libraries were prepared by immunoSEQ multiplex PCR; TCRdb keeps only in-frame clonotypes and omits some of them. The sample lists under 2.5 million clones, 85% to 95% occurring once. The sample was naive CD4+ T cells from PBMCs. The subset was: CD45RA+ positively selected. The receptor source for this set is a man younger than 30 in good health. Some clones in this sample may be carry-over from other donors' samples.

The CDR3 DNA reads as TGTGCCAGCATGACAGACCCCCTTACTGAAGCTTTCTTT. Its protein is CASMTDPLTEAFF. The chain links TRBV6-1 to TRBJ1-1; TRBD1 might be the D (5 bases). Germline V gene sequence: CDR1 MNHNS, CDR2 SASEGT. The V gene lost 7 bases and the J gene lost 5 bases, with 14 bases spanning the gap. There are 13 residues in the CDR3.

The chain couples TRBV7-2 to TRBJ1-5; no clear D. Germline CDR1 is SGHTA and CDR2 is FQGNSA. V shed 5 bases and J shed 1 base, with 6 bases lying between them. The CDR3 has 13 amino acids. CDR3 residues: CASSRVSNQPQHF. In DNA form, the CDR3 reads TGTGCCAGCAGCCGAGTAAGCAATCAGCCCCAGCATTTT.